This TCR beta chain originates from a study of identical twins. TCRdb ran MiXCR on the 5' RACE reads and lists one entry per CDR3 protein. The table shows just under 650,000 distinct CDR3 sequences, with roughly 7.1% occurring only once. Germline lookup yields CDR1 SNHLY and CDR2 FYNNEI. The J segment lost 5 bases and the V segment lost 6 bases, leaving 5 bases of the junction unmatched. CDR3 length: 14 amino acids. This sample also belongs to another study, concerning yellow fever vaccine responses in identical twins.

The V gene is TRBV2, the J gene TRBJ2-5; TRBD1 agrees at 11 bases. Specimen: PBMCs. The clonotype was recovered from a woman in her late teens or twenties in good health. The chain's CDR3 is CASSGQGARETQYF. In DNA form, the CDR3 reads TGTGCCAGCAGCGGACAGGGGGCCCGGGAGACCCAGTACTTC. Full variable domain (rest looked up from reference TRBV2 and TRBJ2-5): EPEVTQTPSHQVTQMGQEVILRCVPISNHLYFYWYRQILGQKVEFLVSFYNNEISEKSEIFDDQFSVERPDGSNFTLKIRSTKLEDSAMYFCASSGQGARETQYFGPGTRLLVL.